The subject of this entry is one T cell receptor beta chain. Its antigen specificity is not known. One base away there is no much larger clone; base qualities are not given. Library method: the immunoSEQ multiplex PCR assay. For the multiplex PCR, a mixture combining 60 forward primers for TCR Vbeta segments and 13 reverse primers for TCR Jbeta segments was used. A multiplex PCR assay on genomic DNA amplified the CDR3 region of rearranged TCR beta genes. On the Illumina HiSeq System, the amplified TCR beta libraries were sequenced as 87-base-pair reads. Processing in the source paper ran as follows. A later analysis counted approximately 74 million unique TCR beta chains across the 500 to 850 repertoires, and around 12 million of these chains were shared by at least two donors. Raw reads were error-corrected and collapsed into unique sequences with a nearest-neighbor algorithm that merged closely related sequences to remove PCR and sequencing errors. V, D and J gene segments were assigned by aligning CDR3 sequences to IMGT reference sequences. For a sequence to be retained, at least a six-nucleotide match to both a V gene segment and a J gene segment was required. A rearrangement counted as productive if the CDR3 had no stop codons and remained in frame with V and J, and every other rearrangement counted as non-productive. Following IMGT convention, CDR3 was defined as the stretch from the second conserved V-encoded cysteine to the conserved J-encoded phenylalanine. The earlier analysis of about 620 of the donors excluded sequences that lacked an unambiguous match to a single V gene segment. In an earlier analysis of a few hundred of the donors, V segments were called functional above 56.7% productive rearrangements and were called segregating when the between-donor standard deviation exceeded 5%. A statistical classification framework was developed to diagnose cytomegalovirus status using the catalog of TCR beta chain sequences. A later analysis assigned V and J genes by comparing TCR nucleotide sequences with IMGT/GENE-DB human TR gene sequences. A later analysis assigned CDR3 sequences and most-parsimonious VDJ recombination scenarios with the TCRdist pipeline. In a later analysis, each TCR beta chain was defined by its CDR3 amino acid sequence together with its V-gene family, and reads lacking a unique V-gene family were excluded. As a way to deal with suspected cross-contamination and a sequencing artifact, a later analysis dropped 450 to 600 nucleotide sequences that were highly shared and had low generation probability. For each public chain, a later analysis derived a clonal expansion index from normalized ranks of inferred template counts within each repertoire. Generation probabilities in a later analysis came from a VDJ recombination model fitted to out-of-frame rearrangements, and those results were checked against IGoR. Hypergeometric tests were used in a later analysis to score TCR-TCR, TCR-HLA and TCR-CMV co-occurrence, with a repertoire-size bias correction applied to the TCR pairs. A later analysis estimated false discovery rates by permuting HLA or CMV assignments 20 times. In a later analysis, co-occurring TCRs were grouped with DBSCAN, and TCRdist sequence similarity was added when clustering was performed within HLA-allele-positive subsets. Repertoires with fewer than 30,000 or more than 120,000 public chains, plus five repertoires with anomalous nucleotide sharing, were excluded from co-occurrence clustering. Sourced from immuneACCESS, this table was stored by TCRdb with only in-frame sequences that have V and J called. A share of the clones is absent; for the studies checked, an unresolved V gene accounts for under half, and the remainder has no known explanation. That table furnishes V, J and clone size, whereas the DNA furnished D and trimming. Here the sample has about 110,000 clones; 65% to 75% occur a single time. The ten largest account for roughly 3% of the sample.

The cohort comprised fewer than 750 healthy bone marrow donors. At the time of sampling, all cohort members were nominally healthy, though unrecorded immune exposures were likely present. The donor tested CMV seronegative and was one of the 352 seronegative cohort members. A peripheral blood sample was collected from each donor, and TCR beta sequencing was performed on peripheral blood mononuclear cells. The Qiagen DNeasy Blood Extraction Kit was used to extract genomic DNA from the blood cell samples. Cut back by 6 bases and 7 bases, the V and J ends lie 16 bases apart. Including cysteine and phenylalanine, the CDR3 has 14 amino acids. The only DNA kept is the CDR3, 42 bases in frame from the first base. CDR1 MNHEY and CDR2 SVGAGI were looked up in the germline V gene. This sample is part of a study of cytomegalovirus exposure and HLA in healthy donors (dated by TCRdb to 2017 to 2019). Background on the whole study: According to an earlier analysis of several hundred of the donors, about 190 million T cells yielded 95 million to 140 million unique TCR beta sequences and 276 Gb of sequence data. An early release that covered around 590 HLA-typed donors contained around 330 gigabases of sequencing data and about 84 million unique TCR sequences. The genetic ancestry cluster associated with self-reported Caucasian donors included about four fifths of the roughly 400 genotyped donors. The aim of the study was to test whether cataloging public T cell receptors could identify signatures of past pathogen exposure. The T cell repertoires of some 670 subjects were profiled by immunosequencing and related to cytomegalovirus serostatus. Besides the first cohort of under 700 subjects, a separate validation cohort made up of 120 different subjects was used. To predict cytomegalovirus infection status, the study combined high-throughput TCR immunosequencing, statistical association of individual TCRs with disease status, and machine learning. A later analysis re-analyzed previously published TCR beta repertoires from 550 to 700 donors and added high-resolution HLA genotyping to study TCR occurrence patterns. In the later analysis, no new phenotypic data were used to find candidate immune exposures; instead, reliance was placed on TCR beta sequences and their occurrence across donors. In an earlier analysis of 587 of the donors, high-throughput TCR beta sequencing was used to judge whether each TCR beta V gene segment behaved as functional or pseudogenic. Alongside the repertoire data, information on donor age, sex, ethnicity and CMV serostatus was compiled. Genome-wide SNP genotypes for about three fifths of the roughly 670 donors were used in a later genetic analysis, which treated that subset as a discovery cohort. All discovery cohort repertoires had been generated on a single sequencing platform. Class I and class II HLA loci were covered by the typing at four-digit resolution. Typing coverage differed by locus: A, B, C, DRB1 and DQB1 were typed in about 620-640 donors, DQA1 in about 510, DPA1 in around 610, and DPB1 in 400 to 490. About five DR-DQ haplotypes were handled as single units for association and clustering because linkage in the cohort was strong. Among several hundred genotyped donors of the cohort, an average of around 240,000 unique TCR beta nucleotide sequences was sequenced per donor, of which about 19% were non-productive. Study-wide findings and limitations: HLA typing was unavailable for some donors at each locus, so association tests used only the typed subset. A later analysis associated some 17,000 TCR beta sequences with specific HLA alleles at a false discovery rate of 0.05. Because counts were too low, seventeen rarely observed V segments, including chromosome 9 orphons, were excluded from the earlier analysis of 587 of the donors. When HLA alleles, especially DR and DQ, strongly co-occurred, attributing TCR associations to individual alleles was difficult. A later analysis found that TCR association rates varied across HLA loci, with DRB1 alleles showing the most associated TCRs and HLA-C alleles the fewest. Broadly in line with IMGT annotations, most TCR beta V segments showed up in productive rearrangements about 87% or about 30% of the time in an earlier analysis of under 700 of the donors. This cohort had only TCR beta chains sequenced, and the lack of alpha or paired-chain data limited which features could be detected. In a later analysis, HLA-associated TCR beta chains were found to be more clonally expanded and to have lower generation probabilities than equally common non-associated chains. In a later analysis, several top co-occurrence clusters were reported to appear linked to parvovirus B19, influenza, CMV and Epstein-Barr virus. The authors suggested that the approach could potentially be extended to other disease states and immunological phenotypes. The only immune exposure information available for the cohort was CMV serostatus. The 87-base-pair reads could not distinguish some IMGT-functional V segments, including TRBV6-2 and TRBV6-3, so those segments were excluded. A group of highly shared sequence variants was considered likely to be a technical artifact of the sequencing pipeline. Linkage disequilibrium might explain the correlated functional status among segregating V segments, but an unknown experimental factor could not be ruled out. In a later analysis, most CMV-associated TCR beta chains were found to appear HLA-restricted, with HLA associations seemingly driven largely by CMV exposure. An association between a missense DCLRE1C variant and V-gene and J-gene trimming of TCR beta chains was found in a later genetic analysis and replicated in an independent cohort. A further reported finding was that TCR beta sequences accurately predicted the HLA-A and HLA-B alleles for most subjects in the first cohort. In the study, 150 to 200 TCR beta chains were listed as associated with cytomegalovirus. Presence/absence analyses assumed roughly uniform sequencing depth across donors, an assumption that may not hold. In vitro tests confirmed that a few of the cytomegalovirus-associated TCR beta chains recognize cytomegalovirus antigens. The classifier was reported to diagnose cytomegalovirus status with high specificity and sensitivity in both the original and validation cohorts. Most TCR sequences were seen in very few donors, while some public TCRs were found in many individuals. According to a later genetic analysis, donors in an Asian-associated ancestry cluster had fewer N-insertions in productive TCRs than the roughly 670-donor mean.

The sequence joins TRBV6-5 to TRBJ1-3, with TRBD1 perhaps the D gene, on 6 matching bases. The sample taken for sequencing was PBMCs. This receptor was obtained from a female donor in good health and CMV-seronegative. The nucleotide sequence reads TGTGCCAGCAGAAAACAGGGTCTATGGAACACCATATATTTT. Its amino acids are CASRKQGLWNTIYF.